The sequence of this TCR beta chain was determined in a study of cytomegalovirus exposure and HLA in healthy donors. Study-level findings and limits: Some V segments, including TRBV6-2 and TRBV6-3, were excluded as indistinguishable. Both high specificity and high sensitivity reportedly marked the classifier's diagnosis of cytomegalovirus status.

Germline assignment: CDR1 SGHRS and CDR2 YFSETQ. V was trimmed by 0 bases and J by 4 bases, leaving 13 bases between them. This CDR3 region has 15 residues. As regards this clone: The antigen remains undetermined.

Amplification used 60 Vbeta primers and 13 Jbeta primers. Libraries were prepared by immunoSEQ multiplex PCR; TCRdb keeps only in-frame clonotypes and omits some of them. The sample yields approximately 220,000 clones, roughly 80% seen once. The V call is TRBV5-1, the J call TRBJ2-5, with D perhaps matching TRBD2 (5 bases). The origin of this receptor is a man aged 40-55 years in good health and CMV-seronegative. Material: PBMCs. The CDR3 spells CASSLGLASRETQYF. As DNA, the CDR3 is TGCGCCAGCAGCTTGGGTCTAGCTAGTAGAGAGACCCAGTACTTC.